Following are 20 T cell receptor beta chains from one sample sequenced in a study of cytomegalovirus exposure and HLA in healthy donors. The method was immunoSEQ multiplex PCR; TCRdb's version includes in-frame clones alone and lacks a portion of them. The sample shows about 330,000 clones, 70% to 90% of them seen only once. Sequences were obtained from PBMCs. All receptors derive from a woman aged 18 to 35 in good health and CMV-seronegative.

J is TRBJ2-7 and V is TRBV6-1; maybe TRBD2 (6 bases). This CDR3 is built from 14 residues. The V end lost 6 bases, the J end lost 6 bases, and 18 bases lay between the germline ends. Germline V CDR1 and CDR2: MNHNS, SASEGT. CDR3 DNA: TGTGCCAGCAGAGAGGGACTTGGGGGTTCCGAGCAGTACTTC. Its protein is CASREGLGGSEQYF.

This clone was seen a few times. The rearrangement uses TRBV10-3 and TRBJ2-7, with TRBD1 matching over 12 bases. Germline V gene lookup returns CDR1 ENHRY and CDR2 SYGVKD. This CDR3 region has 14 residues. The ends lost 6 bases at V and 5 bases at J; junction bases unmatched: 5. CDR3 in DNA: TGTGCCATCAGCGCCGGGACAGGGGGCAACGAGCAGTACTTC. Amino acid sequence: CAISAGTGGNEQYF.

V usage is TRBV14 and J usage is TRBJ2-1, with TRBD2 as a possible D gene (6 bases). The CDR3 covers 16 residues. Germline values: CDR1 SGHDN, CDR2 FVKESK. Trimming removed 0 bases at V and 5 bases at J, with 14 bases between. Here the CDR3 reads CASSQERRGPNNEQFF. In DNA form, the CDR3 reads TGTGCCAGCAGCCAAGAGAGGCGGGGACCAAACAATGAGCAGTTCTTC.

This chain joins TRBV4-3 and TRBJ2-2; no clear D. V was shortened by 0 bases and J by 7 bases, with 6 bases between the two germline ends. The CDR3 covers 13 residues. The V gene's germline CDR1 is LGHNA and CDR2 YSLEER. DNA for the CDR3: TGCGCCAGCAGCCAAGATGAGGTCGGGGAGCTGTTTTTT. Amino acid sequence: CASSQDEVGELFF.

The rearrangement joins TRBV6-5 to TRBJ1-2; a weak D match, TRBD1 (6 bases). This CDR3 contains 15 residues. CDR1 is MNHEY, CDR2 SVGAGI, per germline. V shed 0 bases and J shed 1 base, with 9 bases lying between them. This CDR3 reads CASSYSKQGNYGYTF. The CDR3 DNA sequence: TGTGCCAGCAGTTACTCGAAACAGGGTAACTATGGCTACACCTTC.

This clone was counted between two and nine times. The V and J genes are TRBV7-8 and TRBJ1-5; a possible D gene is TRBD1 (5 bases). Germline assignment: CDR1 SGHVS and CDR2 FQNEAQ. V was trimmed by 6 bases and J by 6 bases, leaving 18 bases between them. There are 15 residues in the CDR3. The CDR3 nucleotides read TGTGCCAGCAGTCCCGAGTTCCGGGGGAGTCAGCCCCAGCATTTT. This gives the protein CASSPEFRGSQPQHF.

The gene calls are TRBV4-2 and TRBJ1-5; 9 bases match TRBD1. Germline CDR1 reads LGHNA; CDR2 reads YNFKEQ. V lost 4 bases, J lost 5 bases, and 9 bases stayed unmatched. CDR3 length: 16 residues. DNA of the CDR3: TGTGCCAGCAGCCCAGGTGGGGGACAGGGTCATCAGCCCCAGCATTTT. This translates into CASSPGGGQGHQPQHF.

J is TRBJ2-7 and V is TRBV15, with 7 bases aligning to TRBD2. V was clipped by 0 bases and J by 6 bases; unmatched bases: 8. Germline CDR1 and CDR2: LNHNV and YYDKDF (reference sequence). The CDR3 covers 15 residues. In nucleotides, the CDR3 is TGTGCCACCAGCAGAGATTCGGGGGGAAGGGGCGAGCAGTACTTC. It translates to CATSRDSGGRGEQYF.

The rearrangement joins TRBV10-3 to TRBJ2-2; 9 bases are a match to TRBD1. From germline, CDR1 is ENHRY and CDR2 SYGVKD. The CDR3 is made up of 13 amino acids. Germline trimming cut 5 bases from V and 6 bases from J; bases unmatched to any gene: 1. The CDR3 nucleotides read TGTGCCATCAGTAGACAGGGGGCCGGGGAGCTGTTTTTT. It encodes CAISRQGAGELFF.

The chain is built from TRBV5-4 and TRBJ1-5; 7 nucleotides agree with TRBD1. The junction had 10 bases not matched to a gene; V was cut back by 0 bases and J by 1 base. Germline CDR1 is SGHNT and CDR2 is YYREEE (reference sequence). The CDR3 is 18 residues long. The CDR3 nucleotides read TGTGCCAGCAGCTTGGGGGAAAGACAGGGACAAAGCAATCAGCCCCAGCATTTT. Translating gives CASSLGERQGQSNQPQHF.

This rearrangement joins TRBV29-1 to TRBJ2-7; tentative D call: TRBD2 (5 bases). Germline loops: CDR1 SQVTM, CDR2 ANQGSEA. The V end lost 6 bases, the J end lost 0 bases, and 12 bases lay between the germline ends. This CDR3 spans 13 amino acids. The CDR3 is CSVGGHSSYEQYF. The CDR3 nucleotides read TGCAGCGTCGGAGGCCACAGCTCCTACGAGCAGTACTTC.

The genes are TRBV28 and TRBJ1-2; no reliable D call. The CDR3 contains 14 residues. Trimming took 1 base from V and 3 from J, leaving 9 bases between them. CDR1 and CDR2 from the germline V gene are MDHEN and SYDVKM. The CDR3 DNA reads TGTGCCAGCAGTTTATTCAGGTTGGACTATGGCTACACCTTC. Translating gives CASSLFRLDYGYTF.

This clone has just one count. V and J are TRBV10-3 and TRBJ2-7; TRBD2 agrees at 10 bases. The CDR3 is 13 residues long. Trimming cost V 11 bases and J 7 bases; bases outside gene matches: 11. Germline V gene sequence: CDR1 ENHRY, CDR2 SYGVKD. CDR3 nucleotide sequence: TGTGCCGTCGGACTAGCGGCTCCGTGGGAGCAGTACTTC. Translation: CAVGLAAPWEQYF.

The CDR3 region is CASSLASGYSNTGELFF. Here the CDR3 DNA reads TGCGCCAGCAGCTTGGCTAGCGGGTATTCGAACACCGGGGAGCTGTTTTTT. The J gene is TRBJ2-2, the V gene TRBV5-1, with 8 bases identical to TRBD2. The CDR3 runs 17 residues. Germline lookup yields CDR1 SGHRS and CDR2 YFSETQ. Losses at the gene ends were 0 bases for V and 0 bases for J; bases not matched to a gene: 4.

The rearrangement uses TRBV2 and TRBJ1-5, with 9 bases matching TRBD1. The CDR3 length is 14 residues. Germline V gene sequence: CDR1 SNHLY, CDR2 FYNNEI. Losses at the gene ends were 5 bases for V and 5 bases for J; bases not matched to a gene: 4. In nucleotides, the CDR3 is TGTGCCAGCAGTCCGGGACAGGGTGATCAGCCCCAGCATTTT. As protein: CASSPGQGDQPQHF. The entire variable domain, with the rest obtained from reference TRBV2 and TRBJ1-5, is as follows: EPEVTQTPSHQVTQMGQEVILRCVPISNHLYFYWYRQILGQKVEFLVSFYNNEISEKSEIFDDQFSVERPDGSNFTLKIRSTKLEDSAMYFCASSPGQGDQPQHFGDGTRLSIL.

This chain links TRBV19 with TRBJ2-3, with 11 bases that match TRBD2. CDR1 is LNHDA, CDR2 SQIVND, per germline (reference sequence). Losses at the gene ends were 9 bases for V and 4 bases for J; bases not matched to a gene: 6. The CDR3 is 14 amino acids. For the CDR3, the DNA is TGTGCCAGCTCTAGCGGGGGGAGGGCAGATACGCAGTATTTT. Its protein product is CASSSGGRADTQYF.

This chain connects TRBV10-1 to TRBJ2-7, with 14 bases aligning to TRBD2. Germline V CDR1 and CDR2: WNHNN, SYGVQD (reference sequence). The V gene end was trimmed by 3 bases and the J gene end by 4 bases; junction bases not matched to a gene: 5. The CDR3 covers 16 residues. For the CDR3, the DNA is TGCGCCAGCAGTGATGGGACTAGCGGGAGTAGTTACGAGCAGTACTTC. Translation: CASSDGTSGSSYEQYF.

The rearrangement uses TRBV18 and TRBJ2-3; D is unresolved. Deletions cut 4 bases from V and 6 bases from J, with 11 bases between. CDR1 is KGHSH, CDR2 LQKENI, per germline. The CDR3 consists of 13 residues. CDR3 sequence reads: CASSHSLEDTQYF. CDR3 nucleotides: TGTGCCAGCTCACACTCCCTGGAGGATACGCAGTATTTT.

The chain is built from TRBV6-5 and TRBJ2-7, with a weak D call TRBD2 (6 bases). Deletions cut 0 bases from V and 12 bases from J, with 12 bases between. This CDR3 has 12 amino acids. CDR1 MNHEY and CDR2 SVGAGI come from the germline V gene. CDR3 coding DNA: TGTGCCAGCAGTTACTCGAGAGGGACTTTGTACTTC. This translates into CASSYSRGTLYF.

The chain joins TRBV29-1 to TRBJ2-7; D remains unclear. Trimming took 6 bases from V and 1 from J, leaving 10 bases between them. This CDR3 contains 12 residues. Germline V gene data show CDR1 as SQVTM and CDR2 as ANQGSEA. CDR3 nucleotides: TGCAGCGTCGTCACACCTTCCTACGAGCAGTACTTC. This sequence encodes CSVVTPSYEQYF.